Listed below are T cell receptor beta chains from one sample, sequenced in a study of shared clonotypes between healthy human individuals. Sequencing used immunoSEQ multiplex PCR; TCRdb keeps in-frame clones, though not all of them. Seen here are about 1 million clones, 60% to 80% observed once, and the top ten hold approximately 1.5%. The sample was memory CD4+ T cells sorted from blood. The receptors stem from a man aged 18-30 years in good health. Each CDR3 is given with its conserved first and last residue. D genes are given only for firm matches. Rows give clone size only sometimes, using once, few, many, or a class for an expanded clone.

V	D	length	size	J	DNA	CDR3
TRBV7-2	NA	15	few	TRBJ1-2	TGTGCCAGCAGCTTAGCAAAAGCCGGGACCTATGGCTACACCTTC	CASSLAKAGTYGYTF
TRBV5-4	TRBD2	17	NA	TRBJ2-3	TGTGCCAGCAGCTTGGTAGCGACTAGCGGGAGTTCAGATACGCAGTATTTT	CASSLVATSGSSDTQYF
TRBV6-1	NA	15	NA	TRBJ1-2	TGTGCCAGCAGTGAAGGGACCCATGGGAACTATGGCTACACCTTC	CASSEGTHGNYGYTF
TRBV2	TRBD1	13	NA	TRBJ2-3	TGTGCCAGCGGACAGGGATCCACAGATACGCAGTATTTT	CASGQGSTDTQYF
TRBV2	NA	14	NA	TRBJ2-5	TGTGCCAGCAGTGAAAGGACAGTCAAGGAGACCCAGTACTTC	CASSERTVKETQYF
TRBV5-6	TRBD2	17	NA	TRBJ2-5	TGTGCCAGCAGCTCGCTGAGGGTAGCGGGAGGGGAAGAGACCCAGTACTTC	CASSSLRVAGGEETQYF
TRBV10-3	TRBD1	15	few	TRBJ2-7	TGTGCCATCAGTGAACCGGGACAGAGCACCTACGAGCAGTACTTC	CAISEPGQSTYEQYF
TRBV28	NA	13	once	TRBJ2-7	TGTGCCAGCAGTTTGGGCAGGACCTACGAGCAGTACTTC	CASSLGRTYEQYF
TRBV28	NA	11	NA	TRBJ1-1	TGTGCCAGCAGTGGGAGCGCTGAAGCTTTCTTT	CASSGSAEAFF
TRBV12-5	NA	14	once	TRBJ1-1	TGTGCTAGTGGTGCCGGGACGGTTAACACTGAAGCTTTCTTT	CASGAGTVNTEAFF
TRBV19	TRBD2	15	NA	TRBJ2-7	TGTGCCAGTAGTCAGACCGCCGGGACTAAGGGTGAGCAGTACTTC	CASSQTAGTKGEQYF
TRBV6-1	TRBD2	18	NA	TRBJ2-3	TGTGCCAGCAGTGATGGGCCACCGGGACTAGGTAGGACAGATACGCAGTATTTT	CASSDGPPGLGRTDTQYF
TRBV5-1	TRBD1	15	few	TRBJ2-2	TGCGCCAGCAGCCTACCCACAGGGGGCACCGGGGAGCTGTTTTTT	CASSLPTGGTGELFF
TRBV5-4	NA	14	NA	TRBJ2-2	TGTGCCAGCAGCTCGCAGGGAATCACCGGGGAGCTGTTTTTT	CASSSQGITGELFF
TRBV7-2	NA	15	NA	TRBJ2-7	TGTGCCAGCAGCACCTCCTCCGGCGTTCCCTACGAGCAGTACTTC	CASSTSSGVPYEQYF
TRBV19	TRBD1	13	NA	TRBJ2-5	TGTGCCAGTAGGGACAGGGGGGAAGGGACCCAGTACTTC	CASRDRGEGTQYF
TRBV19	NA	16	few	TRBJ2-2	TGTGCCAGTAGTCTCCAGGGGTCCAGGGCCCCCGGGGAGCTGTTTTTT	CASSLQGSRAPGELFF
TRBV9	TRBD1	17	NA	TRBJ1-6	TGTGCCAGCAGCCCGTGGACAGGGGGTAGAGATAATTCACCCCTCCACTTT	CASSPWTGGRDNSPLHF
TRBV18	NA	15	NA	TRBJ2-5	TGTGCCAGCTCTCAGAGGACAGAGGGCTTGGAGACCCAGTACTTC	CASSQRTEGLETQYF
TRBV28	NA	12	NA	TRBJ1-2	TGTGCCAGCAGTTCCTATAACTATGGCTACACCTTC	CASSSYNYGYTF
TRBV6-6	NA	14	NA	TRBJ1-6	TGTGCCAGCAGTCTCGAGGGAAGGGATTCACCCCTCCACTTT	CASSLEGRDSPLHF
TRBV2	NA	14	NA	TRBJ2-7	TGTGCCAGCAGTGAAGTTACGTATTCCTACGAGCAGTACTTC	CASSEVTYSYEQYF